This T cell receptor (beta chain) was profiled in a study of T cell responses to AZD1222 COVID-19 vaccine. Findings and limits, study-wide: CD4 TCRs linked to vaccination spanned spike, dominating at 160-218 and 743-854. The donors showed a predominance of white British ancestry and of females, with possible underestimation of clonal diversity.

Germline assignment: CDR1 KGHSH and CDR2 LQKENI. Trimming pared 9 bases from V and 1 base from J, leaving 7 bases between. CDR3 size: 13 residues. The method was immunoSEQ multiplex PCR; TCRdb's version includes in-frame clones alone and lacks a portion of them. The data contain some 110,000 clones, 75% to 90% of them singletons. As regards this clone: What it recognizes is unknown.

The receptor was derived from an adult in good health. The chain recombines TRBV18 with TRBJ2-6; no clear D. Sequencing used peripheral blood, obtained on day 0 of AZD1222 vaccination. The CDR3 spells CASSVSGANVLTF. The CDR3, as DNA: TGTGCCAGTTCGGTATCTGGGGCCAACGTCCTGACTTTC.